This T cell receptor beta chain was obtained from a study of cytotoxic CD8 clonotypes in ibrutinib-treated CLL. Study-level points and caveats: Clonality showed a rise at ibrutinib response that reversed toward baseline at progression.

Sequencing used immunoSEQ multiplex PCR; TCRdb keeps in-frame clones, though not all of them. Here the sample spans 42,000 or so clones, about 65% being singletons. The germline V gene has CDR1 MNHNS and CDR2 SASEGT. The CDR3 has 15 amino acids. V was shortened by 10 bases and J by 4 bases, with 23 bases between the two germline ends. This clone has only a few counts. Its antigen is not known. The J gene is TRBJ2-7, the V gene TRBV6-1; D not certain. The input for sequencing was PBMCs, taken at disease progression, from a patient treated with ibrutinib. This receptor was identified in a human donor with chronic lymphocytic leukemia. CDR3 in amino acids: CANPYPKAHDYEQYF. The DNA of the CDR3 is TGTGCCAACCCTTACCCGAAAGCTCACGATTACGAGCAGTACTTC.